The rows below give T cell receptor beta chains drawn from one sample of a study of T cell repertoires in cytomegalovirus infection. TCRdb redid the calling of the reads with MiXCR, one entry per CDR3 protein. The profile shows about 130,000 distinct CDR3 sequences, roughly 9% of them singletons. The sample taken for sequencing was PBMCs. The source of these receptors is a human donor in good health (CMV status not recorded). Some clones in this sample may be carry-over from other donors' samples. Each CDR3 is given with its conserved first and last residue. D genes are given only for firm matches. Size values are once, few and many counts, or a class for expanded clones, and some rows have none.

abundance	v_gene	d_gene	j_gene	CDR3aa	CDR3nt
.	TRBV6-8	TRBD1	TRBJ2-7	CSSSCPVGQGTNEQYF	TGTTCCAGCAGTTGTCCGGTGGGACAGGGAACGAACGAGCAGTACTTC
many	TRBV7-2	.	TRBJ2-7	CASSTGQTYEQYF	TGTGCCAGTTCGACAGGCCAAACCTACGAGCAGTACTTC
many	TRBV7-9	.	TRBJ1-5	CASSSQGGPNQPQHF	TGTGCCAGCAGCTCGCAAGGAGGGCCCAATCAGCCCCAGCATTTT
.	TRBV6-5	.	TRBJ2-5	CASRRDFQETQYF	TGTGCCAGCAGGAGGGACTTCCAAGAGACCCAGTACTTC
.	TRBV28	TRBD1	TRBJ1-2	CASSPDRGQMAYGYTF	TGTGCCAGCAGTCCAGACAGGGGGCAAATGGCATATGGCTACACCTTC
.	TRBV20-1	TRBD1	TRBJ2-5	CSARGGTGDLETQYF	TGCAGTGCTAGAGGCGGGACAGGGGATTTGGAGACCCAGTACTTC
few	TRBV28	TRBD2	TRBJ2-1	CASSRKGLAINEQFF	TGTGCCAGCAGTAGGAAGGGACTAGCGATAAATGAGCAGTTCTTC
.	TRBV3-1	.	TRBJ1-2	CASSQGMGYTF	TGTGCCAGCAGCCAAGGCATGGGCTACACCTTC
few	TRBV29-1	.	TRBJ2-3	CSVEWDHTDTQYF	TGCAGCGTTGAGTGGGACCACACAGATACGCAGTATTTT
many	TRBV28	.	TRBJ1-5	CASTPTHQPQHF	TGTGCCAGCACACCAACTCATCAGCCCCAGCATTTT